Listed below are T cell receptor beta chains from one sample, sequenced in a study of PD-L1 blockade in urothelial cancer. Assay used: immunoSEQ multiplex PCR; TCRdb lists only in-frame clones, some missing. This table holds more than 35,000 clones, roughly 82% found once. Sequenced material: PBMCs, taken around atezolizumab (anti-PD-L1) treatment. The receptors here all came from an older man with urothelial cancer. The CDR3 runs from the conserved cysteine through the conserved F or W. A D gene is named only where the DNA matches it firmly.

V: TRBV7-9
D: TRBD1
J: TRBJ2-5
CDR3: CASSRDRGGETQYF

V: TRBV28
D: -
J: TRBJ2-1
CDR3: CASLTRSPSYNEQFF

V: TRBV18
D: -
J: TRBJ2-7
CDR3: CASSPRPGPYEQYF

V: TRBV2
D: -
J: TRBJ1-1
CDR3: CASRPLQGNTEAFF

V: TRBV27
D: -
J: TRBJ2-2
CDR3: CASRRYTGELFF

V: TRBV7-2
D: TRBD1
J: TRBJ1-5
CDR3: CASSQGAGPQQPQHF

V: TRBV7-2
D: -
J: TRBJ2-3
CDR3: CASSFDTYGDTQYF

V: TRBV7-9
D: TRBD1
J: TRBJ2-1
CDR3: CASSEKTGGRGEQFF

V: TRBV7-9
D: TRBD1
J: TRBJ1-4
CDR3: CASSPAGQPLFF

V: TRBV7-2
D: TRBD1
J: TRBJ2-3
CDR3: CASSLAGDSTDTQYF

V: TRBV9
D: -
J: TRBJ2-6
CDR3: CASSVGRAPGANVLTF

V: TRBV5-1
D: TRBD2
J: TRBJ2-5
CDR3: CASSLGEGKFGTQYF

V: TRBV19
D: -
J: TRBJ1-4
CDR3: CASSDQGEKEKLFF

V: TRBV10-3
D: TRBD1
J: TRBJ1-1
CDR3: CAIGGQGSLNTEAFF

V: TRBV9
D: TRBD1
J: TRBJ2-1
CDR3: CASNSGTGHNEQFF

V: TRBV5-1
D: -
J: TRBJ2-3
CDR3: CASSLITGQTLDTQYF

V: TRBV4-3
D: -
J: TRBJ1-5
CDR3: CASSQRRNQPQHF

V: TRBV28
D: -
J: TRBJ2-1
CDR3: CASSSSGPSYNEQFF

V: TRBV19
D: -
J: TRBJ2-1
CDR3: CASSMGRAMTGLNEQFF

V: TRBV7-3
D: -
J: TRBJ2-7
CDR3: CASSLYGKADSNEQYF

V: TRBV6-1
D: -
J: TRBJ1-1
CDR3: CASSVRENTEAFF

V: TRBV7-9
D: TRBD2
J: TRBJ2-1
CDR3: CASSFLGGNLDEQFF

V: TRBV28
D: TRBD1
J: TRBJ2-1
CDR3: CASSSRPGTGGYNEQFF

V: TRBV25-1
D: -
J: TRBJ1-2
CDR3: CASSESKAGGYGYTF

V: TRBV29-1
D: TRBD2
J: TRBJ2-7
CDR3: CSVRLAGGPGEQYF

V: TRBV9
D: -
J: -
CDR3: CASSVLPGLTYEQYF

V: TRBV18
D: -
J: TRBJ1-1
CDR3: CASSPTADTEAFF

V: TRBV7-2
D: -
J: TRBJ2-7
CDR3: CASSPTIYEQYF